This TCR beta chain was found in a study of shared clonotypes between healthy human individuals. The authors ran the assay at deep level. Some clones are missing from TCRdb's copy, which holds only in-frame ones; the method was immunoSEQ multiplex PCR. The sample has around 1.5 million clones, 95% to 99% seen once. The CDR3 runs 14 residues. V was pared by 6 bases and J by 2 bases, with 6 bases of the junction left unmatched. Looked up from germline, CDR1 is SGHRS and CDR2 is YFSETQ. Each donor was a Caucasian adult residing in Nashville, Tennessee. The receptor's source is a man in his thirties or forties in good health. The chain recombines TRBV5-1 with TRBJ2-3; 7 positions agree with TRBD1. Sequenced: naive CD4+ T cells sorted from blood. The subset was: CD45RA+ positively selected. CDR3 amino acids: CASKNRGITDTQYF. The CDR3 coding sequence is TGCGCCAGCAAAAACAGGGGTATCACAGATACGCAGTATTTT.